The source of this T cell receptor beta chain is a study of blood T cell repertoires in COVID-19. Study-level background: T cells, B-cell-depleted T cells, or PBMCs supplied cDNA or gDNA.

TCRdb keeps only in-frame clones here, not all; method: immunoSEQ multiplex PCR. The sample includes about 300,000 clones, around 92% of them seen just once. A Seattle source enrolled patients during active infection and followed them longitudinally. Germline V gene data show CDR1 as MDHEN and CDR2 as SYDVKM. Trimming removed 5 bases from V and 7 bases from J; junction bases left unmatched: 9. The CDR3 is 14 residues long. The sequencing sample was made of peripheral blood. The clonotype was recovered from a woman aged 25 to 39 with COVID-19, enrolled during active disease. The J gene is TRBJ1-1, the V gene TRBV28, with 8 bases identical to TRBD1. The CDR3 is CASSVGYRGIEAFF. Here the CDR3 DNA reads TGTGCCAGCAGTGTAGGCTACAGGGGGATTGAAGCTTTCTTT.